The next 2 T cell receptor beta chains were all read from a single sample in a study of cytomegalovirus exposure and HLA in healthy donors. A multiplex PCR was run with 60 Vbeta primers and 13 Jbeta primers. Sequencing used immunoSEQ multiplex PCR; TCRdb keeps in-frame clones, though not all of them. The table lists 100,000 to 140,000 clones, about 81% of them singletons. The material sequenced was PBMCs. These receptor sequences come from a man aged 30-40 years in good health and CMV-seropositive.

This chain uses TRBV5-6 with TRBJ1-2, with D possibly matching TRBD1 (6 bases). CDR3 length equals 13 residues. V gave up 4 bases and J gave up 2 bases, with 9 bases separating them. CDR1 is SGHDT, CDR2 YYEEEE, per germline. The CDR3 nucleotides are TGTGCCAGCAGCCCAGGGGAGAACTATGGCTACACCTTC. Translating it yields CASSPGENYGYTF.

The sample holds a few counts of this clone. J is TRBJ1-1 and V is TRBV5-4; 10 bases fit TRBD1. The V segment lost 0 bases and the J segment 8 bases; nucleotides outside the gene matches: 4. From germline, CDR1 is SGHNT and CDR2 YYREEE (reference sequence). This CDR3 is 14 amino acids long. Written as DNA, the CDR3 is TGTGCCAGCAGCTTGGGGGCGACAGGGGGCGAAGCTTTCTTT. Its translation is CASSLGATGGEAFF.